The 9 T cell receptor beta chains below all came from one sample that was sequenced in a study of siplizumab effects on memory and regulatory T cells. Clones were read by immunoSEQ multiplex PCR, and TCRdb kept only the in-frame ones, dropping some. The table lists fewer than 120,000 clones, over 85% of them singletons. The sample taken for sequencing was CD4+ T cells sorted from blood. These receptors were collected from a human donor in good health.

V gene TRBV5-1 combines with J gene TRBJ2-7; TRBD2 matches at 11 bases. V lost 5 bases and J lost 3; bases outside the gene matches: 4. The CDR3 sequence is 14 residues long. CDR1 is SGHRS and CDR2 is YFSETQ in the germline V gene. CDR3 bases: TGCGCCAGCAGGGCCGGGACTAGCGGCTACGAGCAGTACTTC. Translated: CASRAGTSGYEQYF.

With regard to this clone: One end of the junction varies from germline; a read error may be responsible. V is TRBV5-6 and J is TRBJ1-2; 9 bases match TRBD1. In germline, CDR1 is SGHDT, CDR2 YYEEEE. CDR3 length: 15 amino acids. The CDR3 spells CASSFRTGAKYGYTF. CDR3 nucleotides: TGTGCCAGCAGCTTCCGGACAGGGGCTAAGTATGGCTACACCTTC.

The chain is built from TRBV10-3 and TRBJ1-4, with 7 nucleotides matching TRBD1. From germline, CDR1 is ENHRY and CDR2 SYGVKD. V lost 6 bases, J lost 5 bases, and 6 bases stayed unmatched. The CDR3 totals 14 residues. The CDR3: CAIRGDSSNEKLFF. CDR3 DNA: TGTGCCATCAGAGGGGACAGTTCAAATGAAAAACTGTTTTTT.

The chain carries TRBV28 and TRBJ1-6, with D maybe TRBD1 (5 bases). The CDR3 has 15 amino acids. Trimming shortened V by 6 bases and J by 8 bases, and 17 bases separated the two germline ends. CDR1 and CDR2 from the germline V gene are MDHEN and SYDVKM. In DNA, the CDR3 is TGTGCCAGCAGCGCGTCGTGGGGGATTCATTCACCCCTCCACTTT. Translating it yields CASSASWGIHSPLHF.

This chain joins TRBV5-1 and TRBJ2-1; D ambiguous. The ends were cut back, 4 bases at V and 2 bases at J, with 7 bases in the middle. Germline loops: CDR1 SGHRS, CDR2 YFSETQ. CDR3 length: 13 residues. The CDR3 region has the DNA TGCGCCAGCAGCCTGGACGCCTACAATGAGCAGTTCTTC. This translates into CASSLDAYNEQFF.

The gene calls are TRBV5-6 and TRBJ1-2; 9 bases are shared with TRBD1. The J segment lost 8 bases and the V segment lost 4 bases, leaving 12 bases of the junction unmatched. The germline V gene has CDR1 SGHDT and CDR2 YYEEEE. The CDR3 covers 15 residues. The CDR3 DNA follows: TGTGCCAGCAGCCGGCCGGGACAGGGCTCCCCAGGCTACACCTTC. This sequence encodes CASSRPGQGSPGYTF.

The chain combines TRBV18 with TRBJ2-5; TRBD2 might be the D (6 bases). Germline loops: CDR1 KGHSH, CDR2 LQKENI. CDR3 length: 13 amino acids. Trimming took off 2 bases at V and 5 bases at J, with 9 bases between the two ends. The CDR3 nucleotides are TGTGCCAGCTCACCATGGGCGGGGGAGACCCAGTACTTC. Translated, it gives CASSPWAGETQYF.

The chain is built from TRBV5-1 and TRBJ2-1, with 11 bases matching TRBD2. The V and J ends lost 4 bases and 7 bases, in that order; junction bases with no gene match: 4. The CDR3 covers 14 residues. Looked up from germline, CDR1 is SGHRS and CDR2 is YFSETQ. The CDR3 sequence: CASSAGLAENEQFF. The CDR3 nucleotides are TGCGCCAGCAGCGCGGGACTAGCGGAAAATGAGCAGTTCTTC.

The chain carries TRBV21-1 and TRBJ2-1; TRBD2, the table's D call, lacks a check against the DNA. TRBV21-1 is shown as a pseudogene. This CDR3 comprises 17 residues. CDR3 coding DNA: TGTGCCAGCAGCAAAGTTCGCGCGGGACCGGCCGGCGATGAGCAGTTCTTC. This gives the protein CASSKVRAGPAGDEQFF.